Following are 25 T cell receptor beta chains from one sample sequenced in a study of blood T cell repertoires in COVID-19. Some clones are missing from TCRdb's copy, which holds only in-frame ones; the method was immunoSEQ multiplex PCR. The repertoire holds about 220,000 clones, with around 82% as singletons. The sample consisted of peripheral blood. The receptors were gathered from a woman between 50 and 59 years old with acute or convalescent COVID-19.

A single count supports this clone. CDR3: CASRPDWTDTQYF. CDR3 nucleotide sequence: TGTGCCAGTAGGCCGGACTGGACAGATACGCAGTATTTT. The chain carries TRBV19 and TRBJ2-3; possibly TRBD2 for D (5 bases). The V end lost 6 bases, the J end lost 3 bases, and 10 bases lay between the germline ends. CDR1 is LNHDA and CDR2 is SQIVND in the germline V gene (reference sequence). CDR3 length: 13 amino acids.

This chain links TRBV2 with TRBJ1-2; 7 bases map to TRBD1. Germline-derived CDR1 and CDR2 are SNHLY and FYNNEI. The CDR3 covers 13 residues. J lost 5 bases, V lost 8 bases, and 8 bases had no gene match. CDR3 residues: CASEIDRAYGYTF. The CDR3 DNA is TGTGCCAGCGAAATCGACAGGGCGTATGGCTACACCTTC.

The V and J genes are TRBV24-1 and TRBJ2-2, with 9 nucleotides matching TRBD2. From germline, CDR1 is KGHDR and CDR2 SFDVKD. After removal of 9 bases from V and 2 bases from J, the junction contained 6 bases not matched to a gene. This CDR3 comprises 15 residues. The CDR3 coding sequence is TGTGCCACCCAGGCGGGAGGGGGCAACACCGGGGAGCTGTTTTTT. Its protein is CATQAGGGNTGELFF.

The chain carries TRBV5-1 and TRBJ2-6; the D is unclear. Germline V gene sequence: CDR1 SGHRS, CDR2 YFSETQ. Trimming pared 0 bases from V and 1 base from J, leaving 5 bases between. The CDR3 sequence is 15 residues long. CDR3 sequence (DNA): TGCGCCAGCAGCTTGGACGGGTCTGGGGCCAACGTCCTGACTTTC. Translating it yields CASSLDGSGANVLTF. Filled out from reference TRBV5-1 and TRBJ2-6, the complete variable domain reads KAGVTQTPRYLIKTRGQQVTLSCSPISGHRSVSWYQQTPGQGLQFLFEYFSETQRNKGNFPGRFSGRQFSNSRSEMNVSTLELGDSALYLCASSLDGSGANVLTFGAGSRLTVL.

V usage is TRBV20-1 and J usage is TRBJ2-5; 10 nucleotides match TRBD1. The CDR3 spans 14 residues. Germline CDR1 and CDR2: DFQATT and SNEGSKA (reference sequence). V trimming: 4 bases; J trimming: 5 bases; junction bases outside the gene matches: 7. DNA of the CDR3: TGCAGTGCTAATGACAGGGGGCTAGGTGAGACCCAGTACTTC. Protein: CSANDRGLGETQYF.

V is TRBV14 and J is TRBJ2-5, with 9 nucleotides matching TRBD2. In germline, CDR1 is SGHDN, CDR2 FVKESK. V shed 3 bases and J 5 bases; nucleotides not matched to a gene: 13. This CDR3 comprises 17 residues. Here the CDR3 reads CASSHPTPRTSDETQYF. DNA of the CDR3: TGTGCCAGCAGCCATCCCACCCCTCGGACTAGCGATGAGACCCAGTACTTC.

This chain uses TRBV2 with TRBJ2-7; 7 nucleotides align to TRBD2. There are 15 residues in the CDR3. With V trimmed by 6 bases and J by 0 bases, 8 bases remained unmatched. The germline V gene has CDR1 SNHLY and CDR2 FYNNEI. The CDR3 DNA is TGTGCCAGCAGGAGGGAGGGCCAGAGCTCCTACGAGCAGTACTTC. Translation gives CASRREGQSSYEQYF.

The genes are TRBV24-1 and TRBJ2-1; TRBD1 agrees at 9 bases. This CDR3 has 16 residues. Unmatched junction bases numbered 4, after V lost 3 bases and J lost 2 bases. The germline V gene encodes CDR1 KGHDR and CDR2 SFDVKD. The CDR3 is CATSDPRQGAYNEQFF. CDR3 nucleotide sequence: TGTGCCACCAGTGATCCGAGACAGGGGGCCTACAATGAGCAGTTCTTC.

The chain is built from TRBV27 and TRBJ2-1; 13 bases line up with TRBD2. V lost 3 bases and J lost 6; bases outside the gene matches: 2. The V gene's germline CDR1 is MNHEY and CDR2 SMNVEV (reference sequence). This CDR3 region has 15 residues. As DNA, the CDR3 is TGTGCCAGCAGTTTGGGGACTAGCGGGGCCAATGAGCAGTTCTTC. This codes for CASSLGTSGANEQFF.

The chain uses TRBV4-2 and TRBJ2-1; 8 positions match TRBD2. The ends lost 4 bases at V and 4 bases at J; junction bases unmatched: 18. The CDR3 runs to 19 residues. Germline-derived CDR1 and CDR2 are LGHNA and YNFKEQ. The CDR3 sequence is CASSPTQPLHSGTYNEQFF. CDR3 bases: TGTGCCAGCAGCCCGACACAGCCACTACATAGCGGGACTTACAATGAGCAGTTCTTC.

The chain recombines TRBV11-3 with TRBJ2-1, with 9 bases aligning to TRBD1. CDR1 SGHNT and CDR2 YENEEA come from the germline V gene. V shed 5 bases, J shed 4 bases, and the junction held 6 bases outside the gene matches. The CDR3 loop spans 15 amino acids. DNA for the CDR3: TGTGCCAGCAGCCCCGACAGGGGGTCTTACAATGAGCAGTTCTTC. Its translation is CASSPDRGSYNEQFF.

The chain has TRBV5-6 and TRBJ2-1; TRBD2 might be the D (6 bases). The length of the CDR3 is 17 residues. Trimming removed 4 bases at V and 1 base at J, with 18 bases between. The germline CDR1 and CDR2 sequences are SGHDT and YYEEEE. Written as DNA, the CDR3 is TGTGCCAGCAGCACCCGTGGACGGGAGTGGTCCTACAATGAGCAGTTCTTC. This gives the protein CASSTRGREWSYNEQFF.

Here the CDR3 DNA reads TGTGCCAGCAGCCAACATATCATCACATACGTAGGGGGCGAGCAGTTCTTC. Its translation: CASSQHIITYVGGEQFF. J is TRBJ2-1 and V is TRBV3-1 (or the pseudogene TRBV3-2), with 7 positions matching TRBD1. The trim removed 2 bases at V and 10 bases at J, leaving 17 bases unmatched. The CDR3 is 17 amino acids. Germline assignment: CDR1 LGHDT and CDR2 YNNKEL (reference sequence).

This rearrangement joins TRBV30 to TRBJ2-1; D perhaps matches TRBD1 (6 bases). From germline, CDR1 is GTSNPN and CDR2 SVGIG (reference sequence). CDR3 length: 15 amino acids. Trimming left V 3 bases short and J 5 bases short, with 17 bases between. The DNA for the CDR3 is TGTGCCTGGAGGGGAACCGGGACAAAAAACAATGAGCAGTTCTTC. This codes for CAWRGTGTKNNEQFF.

This CDR3 is CASSLVGGSVGEQFF. The CDR3 DNA sequence: TGTGCCAGCAGTTTAGTCGGGGGATCAGTTGGGGAGCAGTTCTTC. The J gene is TRBJ2-1, the V gene TRBV27, with TRBD2 as a possible D gene (6 bases). The V and J ends lost 2 bases and 10 bases respectively, with 18 bases between them. Per the germline V gene, CDR1 is MNHEY and CDR2 is SMNVEV (reference sequence). The CDR3 runs to 15 residues.

The gene calls are TRBV6-5 and TRBJ2-1, with 9 positions matching TRBD1. Germline V lookup: CDR1 MNHEY, CDR2 SVGAGI. This CDR3 region has 13 residues. The trim removed 8 bases at V and 6 bases at J, leaving 5 bases unmatched. This chain's CDR3 is CASVRDRVNEQFF. CDR3 DNA sequence: TGTGCCAGCGTCCGGGACAGGGTCAATGAGCAGTTCTTC.

J is TRBJ2-2 and V is TRBV2; maybe TRBD1 (6 bases). The CDR3 spans 14 residues. The ends were cut back, 10 bases at V and 1 base at J, with 13 bases in the middle. Per the germline V gene, CDR1 is SNHLY and CDR2 is FYNNEI. CDR3 nucleotides: TGTGCCAACAACTTGGACAGGAACACCGGGGAGCTGTTTTTT. It translates to CANNLDRNTGELFF.

The chain employs TRBV10-1 and TRBJ1-1, with D hard to call. CDR3 length: 14 residues. Germline CDR1 WNHNN, CDR2 SYGVQD (reference sequence). V was pared by 6 bases and J by 2 bases, with 13 bases between. CDR3 nucleotide sequence: TGCGCCAGCAGCCCCCACAGTGAAAACACTGAAGCTTTCTTT. Protein: CASSPHSENTEAFF.

The V call is TRBV28, the J call TRBJ2-7, with a weak D call TRBD1 (5 bases). This CDR3 region has 13 residues. Per germline, CDR1 MDHEN and CDR2 SYDVKM. Trimming took 5 bases from V and 12 from J, leaving 20 bases between them. The CDR3 reads CASSPVGELQVYF. The CDR3 DNA sequence: TGTGCCAGCAGTCCTGTAGGGGAACTCCAGGTGTACTTC.

For the CDR3, the DNA is TGTGCCAGCAGGCCGCAGGATAGTGAGCAGTTCTTC. Its protein product is CASRPQDSEQFF. V is TRBV28 and J is TRBJ2-1; D not resolved. In germline, CDR1 is MDHEN, CDR2 SYDVKM. The V and J ends lost 6 bases and 9 bases respectively, with 12 bases between them. The CDR3 is 12 amino acids. Together with reference TRBV28 and TRBJ2-1, the CDR3 gives the full variable domain: DVKVTQSSRYLVKRTGEKVFLECVQDMDHENMFWYRQDPGLGLRLIYFSYDVKMKEKGDIPEGYSVSREKKERFSLILESASTNQTSMYLCASRPQDSEQFFGPGTRLTVL.

CDR3 sequence reads: CASSTRVGRQGRRYEQYF. CDR3 nucleotides: TGTGCCAGCAGCACTAGGGTGGGGAGACAGGGTCGCCGCTACGAGCAGTACTTC. This chain connects TRBV28 to TRBJ2-7; TRBD1 matches 7 bases. Trimming took 6 bases from V and 3 from J; bases not matched to a gene: 20. In germline, CDR1 is MDHEN, CDR2 SYDVKM. The CDR3 consists of 18 residues.

The genes are TRBV2 and TRBJ2-1; maybe TRBD2 (7 bases). CDR1 and CDR2 from the germline V gene are SNHLY and FYNNEI. Trimming cost V 5 bases and J 2 bases, with 19 bases left between them. The CDR3 is made up of 17 amino acids. The CDR3, as DNA: TGTGCCAGCAGTCAAACCAGCGGGACACTGACCTACAATGAGCAGTTCTTC. Its translation: CASSQTSGTLTYNEQFF.

The rearrangement joins TRBV6-2 or TRBV6-3 to TRBJ1-1, with TRBD1 matching 8 bases. The germline V gene encodes CDR1 MNHEY and CDR2 SVGEGT. The CDR3 is 14 amino acids. The V gene end was trimmed by 0 bases and the J gene end by 7 bases; junction bases not matched to a gene: 4. The CDR3 DNA sequence: TGTGCCAGCAGTTACTCGGGGACAGGAGGTGAAGCTTTCTTT. It is translated as CASSYSGTGGEAFF.

This chain links TRBV27 with TRBJ2-3; 12 bases map to TRBD2. The length of the CDR3 is 17 residues. With 2 bases clipped from V and 3 bases from J, the junction kept 6 bases outside the gene matches. CDR1 MNHEY and CDR2 SMNVEV come from the germline V gene (reference sequence). The CDR3 nucleotides read TGTGCCAGCAGTTTAGCACTAGCGGGAGGCAAAACAGATACGCAGTATTTT. It yields the protein CASSLALAGGKTDTQYF.

The chain employs TRBV5-1 and TRBJ1-1; no firm D call. Germline V gives CDR1 SGHRS, CDR2 YFSETQ. The V end lost 1 base, the J end lost 5 bases, and 9 bases lay between the germline ends. This CDR3 has 13 residues. The CDR3 bases are TGCGCCAGCAGCTTGACGGGTCGGACTGAAGCTTTCTTT. Its protein is CASSLTGRTEAFF.